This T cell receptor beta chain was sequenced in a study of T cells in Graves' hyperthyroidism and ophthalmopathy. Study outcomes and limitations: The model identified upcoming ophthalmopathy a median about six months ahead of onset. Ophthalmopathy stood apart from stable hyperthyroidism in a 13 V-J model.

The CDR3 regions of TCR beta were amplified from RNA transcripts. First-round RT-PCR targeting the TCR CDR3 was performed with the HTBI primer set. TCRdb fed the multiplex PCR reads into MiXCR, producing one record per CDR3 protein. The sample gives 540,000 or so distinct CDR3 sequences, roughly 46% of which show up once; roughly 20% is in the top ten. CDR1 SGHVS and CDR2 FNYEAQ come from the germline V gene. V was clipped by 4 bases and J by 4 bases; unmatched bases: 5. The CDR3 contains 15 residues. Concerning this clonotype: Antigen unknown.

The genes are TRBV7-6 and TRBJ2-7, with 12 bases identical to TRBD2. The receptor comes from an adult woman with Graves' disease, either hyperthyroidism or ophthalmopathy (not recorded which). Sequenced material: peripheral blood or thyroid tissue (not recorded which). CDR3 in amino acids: CASSSTSGSAYEQYF. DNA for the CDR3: TGTGCCAGCAGCTCGACTAGCGGGAGCGCATACGAGCAGTACTTC.